The 8 T cell receptor beta chains in this list originate from one sample, sequenced in a study of cytomegalovirus exposure and HLA in healthy donors. Use of 60 Vbeta and 13 Jbeta primers characterized the PCR. Repertoires were generated with immunoSEQ multiplex PCR, while TCRdb's copy carries only in-frame clones and drops some. The sample carries under 200,000 clones, about 85% recorded once. Sequenced sample: PBMCs. These receptors all stem from a woman aged 45-59 years in good health and CMV-seropositive.

The chain uses TRBV5-1 and TRBJ2-2; D perhaps matches TRBD1 (6 bases). The CDR3 totals 16 residues. The germline gives CDR1 SGHRS, CDR2 YFSETQ. Trimming cost V 5 bases and J 2 bases, with 16 bases left between them. The CDR3 DNA follows: TGCGCCAGCAGACTCCTCAGGGGTTCCAACACCGGGGAGCTGTTTTTT. Translating it yields CASRLLRGSNTGELFF.

This clone has just one count. V gene TRBV19 combines with J gene TRBJ2-7; TRBD2 aligns across 7 bases. The CDR3 spans 16 residues. Germline loops: CDR1 LNHDA, CDR2 SQIVND (reference sequence). V shed 4 bases, J shed 1 base, and the junction held 10 bases outside the gene matches. In DNA form, the CDR3 reads TGTGCCAGTAGTAAAGATGCGGCGGGGGTATCCTACGAGCAGTACTTC. Protein: CASSKDAAGVSYEQYF.

In nucleotides, the CDR3 is TGTGCCAGCAGTTTACGGGGCTCGGGAGGTGGCTACACCTTC. It translates to CASSLRGSGGGYTF. The V call is TRBV28, the J call TRBJ1-2; D is perhaps TRBD1 (5 bases). With 2 bases removed from V and 7 bases from J, the gap between germline ends came to 14 bases. The CDR3 totals 14 residues. Germline V lookup: CDR1 MDHEN, CDR2 SYDVKM.

Only one count was recorded for this clone. The chain recombines TRBV19 with TRBJ1-2, with TRBD1 as a possible D gene (5 bases). Germline V gene sequence: CDR1 LNHDA, CDR2 SQIVND (reference sequence). This CDR3 has 15 amino acids. Deletions cut 4 bases from V and 7 bases from J, with 19 bases between. This CDR3 is CASSTLRRGTRGYTF. The CDR3 coding sequence is TGTGCCAGTAGTACGCTCAGACGGGGGACGCGTGGCTACACCTTC.

The table lists this clone with a count of one. CDR3 loop: CAERGSRGQTETQYF. As DNA, the CDR3 is TGTGCCGAACGGGGGTCCCGAGGCCAGACAGAGACCCAGTACTTC. The J gene is TRBJ2-5, the V gene TRBV21-1; TRBD2 was called by the table and not checked on the DNA. TRBV21-1 is classified as a pseudogene. The CDR3 has 15 amino acids.

CDR3: CASSQATSGGASNEQFF. For the CDR3, the DNA is TGCGCCAGCAGCCAGGCTACTAGCGGGGGGGCCAGCAATGAGCAGTTCTTC. The chain links TRBV4-3 to TRBJ2-1; 13 positions match TRBD2. V lost 3 bases to trimming and J lost 6 bases; unmatched junction nucleotides: 8. There are 17 residues in the CDR3. Germline V gene lookup returns CDR1 LGHNA and CDR2 YSLEER.

The sample holds a few counts of this clone. The V gene is TRBV10-1, the J gene TRBJ2-7, with 13 bases fitting TRBD2. With 8 bases clipped from V and 1 base from J, the junction kept 8 bases outside the gene matches. Germline lookup yields CDR1 WNHNN and CDR2 SYGVQD (reference sequence). The CDR3 sequence is 16 residues long. CDR3 nucleotides: TGCGCCAGCCGAGGGACTAGCGGGGAAATTTCCTACGAGCAGTACTTC. Protein: CASRGTSGEISYEQYF.

This clone occurred a few times. The sample has other DNA sequences that encode this CDR3 too. The chain uses TRBV6-6 and TRBJ2-7; weak D call: TRBD2 (6 bases). Germline lookup yields CDR1 MNHNY and CDR2 SVGAGI (reference sequence). V lost 0 bases and J lost 7, with 7 bases in between. The CDR3 runs 12 residues. The DNA for the CDR3 is TGTGCCAGCAGTTACTCGGGGGGAGAGCAGTACTTC. It is translated as CASSYSGGEQYF.